This is a list of T cell receptor beta chains from one sample in a study of early T cells in non-severe SARS-CoV-2 infection. TCRdb re-analysed the 5' RACE reads in MiXCR, keeping a single row per CDR3 protein. The table lists just over 65,000 distinct CDR3 sequences, approximately 13% of them singletons, with about 8.3% in the top ten. Sample: whole blood. These receptors all stem from an adult who was a healthcare worker with PCR-confirmed SARS-CoV-2 infection or an uninfected control (not recorded which). The CDR3 runs from the conserved cysteine through the conserved F or W. D genes are given only for firm matches. Size is omitted from some rows. Given values are once, few, many or a class for expanded clones.

v_call	clone_size	j_call	d_call	cdr3_nt	cdr3_aa
TRBV12-3/TRBV12-4	NA	TRBJ1-2	NA	TGTGCCAGCAGTTCTCTGCGGGACATGGCGTATGGCTACACCTTC	CASSSLRDMAYGYTF
TRBV7-9	few	TRBJ2-7	TRBD2	TGTGCCAGCAGACTAGCGGGAGTGGAAGAGCAGTACTTC	CASRLAGVEEQYF
TRBV12-3/TRBV12-4	NA	TRBJ2-5	TRBD1	TGTGCCAGCAGCCCAGGGACAGGGCCTGGGGAAGAGACCCAGTACTTC	CASSPGTGPGEETQYF
TRBV4-2	few	TRBJ1-3	NA	TGTGCCAGCAGCCAAGCACAGGTAGCCTCTGGAAACACCATATATTTT	CASSQAQVASGNTIYF
TRBV6-1	NA	TRBJ1-5	NA	TGTGCCAGCAGTGACGGGGCGCATCAGCCCCAGCATTTT	CASSDGAHQPQHF
TRBV3-1	NA	TRBJ2-1	NA	TGTGCCAGCAGCCAAGTGGGGAATGAGCAGTTCTTC	CASSQVGNEQFF
TRBV29-1	NA	TRBJ1-1	NA	TGCAGCGGGGGTGCGGGAAACACTGAAGCTTTCTTT	CSGGAGNTEAFF
TRBV12-3/TRBV12-4	many	TRBJ1-2	NA	TGTGCCAGCAGTTTCGGGGGGCCCTACACCTTC	CASSFGGPYTF
TRBV4-1	few	TRBJ2-5	TRBD1	TGCGCCAGCAGCCAAGAAGGGACAGGCTCAGGGGAGACCCAGTACTTC	CASSQEGTGSGETQYF
TRBV28	few	TRBJ1-5	NA	TGTGCCGGGGGGGAGGGAGGCAATCAGCCCCAGCATTTT	CAGGEGGNQPQHF
TRBV29-1	NA	TRBJ1-2	TRBD1	TGCAGCACGGGACAGGGAGACTATGGCTACACCTTC	CSTGQGDYGYTF
TRBV2	NA	TRBJ2-1	NA	TGTGCCAGCACCCAACCTGGGGATGAGCAGTTCTTC	CASTQPGDEQFF
TRBV5-1	many	TRBJ1-1	NA	TGCGCCAGCAGCTTGCTCCTGGAAGGCCCCGGGGAAGCTTTCTTT	CASSLLLEGPGEAFF
TRBV21-1	NA	TRBJ1-5	NA	TGTGCCAGCAAAGTAGCGGGACTGCCTAATCAGCCCCAGCATTTT	CASKVAGLPNQPQHF
TRBV6-4	many	TRBJ2-1	TRBD2	TGTGCCAGCAGTGACTCGCGGCTAGCGGGACACAATGAGCAGTTCTTC	CASSDSRLAGHNEQFF
TRBV3-1	NA	TRBJ2-5	NA	TGTGCCAGCAGCCAAGTCGATGAGACCCAGTACTTC	CASSQVDETQYF
TRBV28	few	TRBJ2-3	NA	TGTGCCAGCAGTTCCCGCACAGATACGCAGTATTTT	CASSSRTDTQYF
TRBV24-1	NA	TRBJ1-5	NA	TGTGCCACCAGTGATTCTACAGCGTACAATCAGCCCCAGCATTTT	CATSDSTAYNQPQHF
TRBV29-1	many	TRBJ2-3	NA	TGCAGCGTTGAAGGAACGGTAGGGGATACGCAGTATTTT	CSVEGTVGDTQYF
TRBV19	many	TRBJ2-2	TRBD2	TGTGCCAGTAGTCGGGGGGGCGAAGTAAGGGAGCTGTTTTTT	CASSRGGEVRELFF
TRBV7-2	few	TRBJ1-6	NA	TGTGCCAGCAGCTCATTGGGTGGAGGCAATTCACCCCTCCACTTT	CASSSLGGGNSPLHF
TRBV7-9	NA	TRBJ2-7	NA	TGTGCCAGCAGCTGGGGGTCCTACGAGCAGTACTTC	CASSWGSYEQYF
TRBV29-1	many	TRBJ1-5	NA	TGCAGCGTTGAAGGGGAGCGAGGGGTTCAGCATTTT	CSVEGERGVQHF
TRBV7-9	many	TRBJ2-7	NA	TGTGCCAGCAGCTTATCCAGATTGGGACCGCCCTACGAGCAGTACTTC	CASSLSRLGPPYEQYF
TRBV4-1	few	TRBJ2-7	NA	TGCGCCAGCAGCCAACGAGGGGGTCCCACAAACTACGAGCAGTACTTC	CASSQRGGPTNYEQYF
TRBV5-6	NA	TRBJ1-1	NA	TGTGCCAGCAACACCGGGGGACGGTTAAACACTGAAGCTTTCTTT	CASNTGGRLNTEAFF